The rows below give T cell receptor beta chains drawn from one sample of a study of T cell responses to AZD1222 COVID-19 vaccine. Using immunoSEQ multiplex PCR, the repertoire was profiled, and TCRdb retains in-frame clones only, with some absent. This table has approximately 74,000 clones, roughly 90% appearing once. The source material was peripheral blood, sampled on day 0 of AZD1222 vaccination. Every receptor here comes from an adult in good health. Each CDR3 is given with its conserved first and last residue. D genes are given only for firm matches. Size is omitted from some rows. Given values are once, few, many or a class for expanded clones.

v_gene,abundance,d_gene,j_gene,CDR3aa,CDR3nt
TRBV7-9,NA,TRBD2,TRBJ2-1,CASSSVTSDSEQFF,TGTGCCAGCAGCTCCGTAACTAGCGATAGTGAGCAGTTCTTC
TRBV19,NA,TRBD1,TRBJ1-1,CASSNLAGGTEAFF,TGTGCCAGTAGTAATTTAGCAGGGGGCACTGAAGCTTTCTTT
TRBV15,few,TRBD1,TRBJ1-5,CATSRDSTGGNQPQHF,TGTGCCACCAGCAGAGATTCGACAGGGGGCAATCAGCCCCAGCATTTT
TRBV6-5,once,NA,TRBJ1-6,CASSSRQGENSPLHF,TGTGCCAGCAGTAGCCGGCAGGGTGAAAATTCACCCCTCCACTTT
TRBV7-3,NA,TRBD2,TRBJ2-1,CASSSGVAGAPEQFF,TGTGCCAGCAGCTCCGGGGTAGCGGGGGCCCCCGAGCAGTTCTTC
TRBV9,NA,NA,TRBJ2-1,CASSVDSLDEQFF,TGTGCCAGCAGCGTAGATAGTTTGGATGAGCAGTTCTTC
TRBV18,NA,NA,TRBJ1-2,CASSPSGGYGYTF,TGTGCCAGCTCACCATCCGGGGGCTATGGCTACACCTTC
TRBV28,NA,NA,TRBJ1-1,CASRNAGTARIEAFF,TGTGCCAGCAGAAATGCCGGGACGGCGAGGATAGAAGCTTTCTTT
TRBV25-1,NA,NA,TRBJ1-5,CASSPHKGQPQHF,TGTGCCAGCAGTCCCCATAAGGGTCAGCCCCAGCATTTT
TRBV18,NA,TRBD1,TRBJ2-3,CASSPQTPGTGTTDTQYF,TGTGCCAGCTCACCACAGACTCCCGGGACAGGTACCACAGATACGCAGTATTTT
TRBV9,once,NA,TRBJ2-1,CASSGLVHEQFF,TGTGCCAGCAGCGGACTAGTACATGAGCAGTTCTTC
TRBV7-8,NA,TRBD2,TRBJ2-2,CASSLGGGVTGELFF,TGTGCCAGCAGCTTGGGCGGGGGAGTCACCGGGGAGCTGTTTTTT
TRBV12-3/TRBV12-4,NA,NA,TRBJ1-2,CASRDSNYGYTF,TGTGCCAGCCGGGACTCTAACTATGGCTACACCTTC
TRBV12-5,NA,TRBD1,TRBJ1-5,CASGLVRDRGRGQPQHF,TGTGCTAGTGGTTTGGTACGGGACAGGGGAAGGGGTCAGCCCCAGCATTTT
TRBV5-6,NA,NA,TRBJ1-6,CASSLGQQTGSRSPLHF,TGTGCCAGCAGCTTGGGACAACAGACCGGCTCACGTTCACCCCTCCACTTT
TRBV27,NA,TRBD1,TRBJ1-4,CASRPAGGEKLFF,TGTGCCAGCAGGCCCGCAGGGGGTGAAAAACTGTTTTTT
TRBV7-2,NA,TRBD1,TRBJ1-1,CASSERRTGSEAFF,TGTGCCAGCAGCGAGAGAAGGACAGGGTCTGAAGCTTTCTTT
TRBV30,once,NA,TRBJ1-5,CAWRSTQSNQPQHF,TGTGCCTGGAGGTCGACACAGAGCAATCAGCCCCAGCATTTT
TRBV29-1,NA,TRBD1,TRBJ1-2,CSVDRDRGLYGYTF,TGCAGCGTTGATCGCGACAGGGGATTATATGGCTACACCTTC
TRBV5-1,NA,NA,TRBJ1-6,CASSLRPGNSPLHF,TGCGCCAGCAGCTTGCGTCCGGGGAATTCACCCCTCCACTTT
TRBV18,NA,NA,TRBJ1-1,CASSPRGGRGTEAFF,TGTGCCAGCTCACCACGAGGAGGGAGAGGGACTGAAGCTTTCTTT
TRBV28,NA,NA,TRBJ1-1,CASSLPPAGGTEAFF,TGTGCCAGCAGTTTGCCCCCCGCGGGCGGGACTGAAGCTTTCTTT
TRBV5-8,NA,NA,TRBJ2-6,CASSLEGSGANVLTF,TGTGCCAGCAGCTTGGAGGGCTCTGGGGCCAACGTCCTGACTTTC
TRBV2,NA,TRBD1,TRBJ2-3,CASSQDRTDTQYF,TGTGCCAGCAGTCAGGACAGGACAGATACGCAGTATTTT
TRBV27,once,TRBD1,TRBJ2-3,CASTRGRTDTQYF,TGTGCCAGCACCAGGGGGCGCACAGATACGCAGTATTTT
TRBV6-5,NA,TRBD1,TRBJ1-1,CASSSDRGMNTEAFF,TGTGCCAGCAGTTCCGACAGGGGCATGAACACTGAAGCTTTCTTT
TRBV21-1,NA,NA,TRBJ2-7,CASSRTGFSYEQYF,TGTGCCAGCAGCAGGACCGGGTTCTCCTACGAGCAGTACTTC
TRBV19,NA,NA,TRBJ1-1,CASSIGPVDTEAFF,TGTGCCAGTAGTATTGGGCCGGTGGACACTGAAGCTTTCTTT
TRBV29-1,NA,NA,TRBJ1-5,CSVTEGDQPQHF,TGCAGCGTTACAGAGGGTGATCAGCCCCAGCATTTT
TRBV5-1,NA,TRBD1,TRBJ1-3,CASSSRPGQGRNTIYF,TGCGCCAGCAGCTCGCGCCCGGGACAGGGCAGAAACACCATATATTTT
TRBV7-8,NA,NA,TRBJ2-1,CASSHQGQNEQFF,TGTGCCAGCAGCCACCAGGGGCAAAATGAGCAGTTCTTC
TRBV3-1/TRBV3-2,few,TRBD1,TRBJ1-2,CASSPIQTGRVYGYTF,TGTGCCAGCAGCCCTATACAGACAGGGAGGGTCTATGGCTACACCTTC
TRBV2,NA,TRBD1,TRBJ1-1,CASSSGFRTGGAEAFF,TGTGCCAGCAGCTCGGGTTTTCGGACAGGTGGCGCTGAAGCTTTCTTT
TRBV5-6,NA,NA,TRBJ1-4,CASSLRRVRTNEKLFF,TGTGCCAGCAGCTTGAGAAGAGTTCGGACTAATGAAAAACTGTTTTTT
TRBV3-1/TRBV3-2,NA,TRBD1,TRBJ2-1,CASSRGRTGGGEQFF,TGTGCCAGCAGCCGAGGAAGGACAGGGGGAGGTGAGCAGTTCTTC
TRBV11-2,NA,NA,TRBJ1-4,CAGRRAPNEKLFF,TGTGCCGGACGCCGGGCTCCGAATGAAAAACTGTTTTTT
TRBV25-1,NA,NA,TRBJ1-1,CASRDRWNTEAFF,TGTGCCAGCAGGGACCGCTGGAACACTGAAGCTTTCTTT
TRBV6-1,NA,TRBD1,TRBJ1-5,CASSEQGQGPQPQHF,TGTGCCAGCAGTGAGCAGGGACAGGGACCTCAGCCCCAGCATTTT
TRBV7-2,NA,NA,TRBJ1-2,CASSLWRGDGYTF,TGTGCCAGCAGCTTATGGCGGGGAGACGGCTACACCTTC
TRBV15,NA,TRBD2,TRBJ2-1,CATSNLLAGGLNEQFF,TGTGCCACCAGCAACCTACTAGCGGGGGGCCTCAATGAGCAGTTCTTC
TRBV27,once,NA,TRBJ1-2,CASSPRGYGYTF,TGTGCCAGCAGTCCCCGGGGCTATGGCTACACCTTC